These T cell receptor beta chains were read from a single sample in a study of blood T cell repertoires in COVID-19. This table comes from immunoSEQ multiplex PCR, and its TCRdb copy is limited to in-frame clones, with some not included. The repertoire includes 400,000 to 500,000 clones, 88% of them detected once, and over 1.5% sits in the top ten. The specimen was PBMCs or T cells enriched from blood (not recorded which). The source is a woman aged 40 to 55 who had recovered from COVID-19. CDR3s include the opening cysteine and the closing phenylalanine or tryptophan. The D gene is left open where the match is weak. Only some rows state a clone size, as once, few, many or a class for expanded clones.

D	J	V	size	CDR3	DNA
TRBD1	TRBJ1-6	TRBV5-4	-	CASSRSTGTGDSPLHF	TGTGCCAGCAGCCGGTCCACCGGGACAGGGGATTCACCCCTCCACTTT
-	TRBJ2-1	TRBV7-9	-	CASNGGSSSYNEQFF	TGTGCCAGCAACGGAGGGTCGAGCTCCTACAATGAGCAGTTCTTC
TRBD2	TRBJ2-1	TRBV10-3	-	CAISEKGTSLNKEQFF	TGTGCCATCAGTGAGAAGGGGACTAGTCTCAACAAGGAGCAGTTCTTC
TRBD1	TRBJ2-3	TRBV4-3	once	CASSQGLGTGGYTDTQYF	TGCGCCAGCAGCCAAGGACTAGGGACAGGGGGCTATACAGATACGCAGTATTTT
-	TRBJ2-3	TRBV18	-	CASSRVGTDTQYF	TGTGCCAGCTCCAGGGTAGGCACAGATACGCAGTATTTT
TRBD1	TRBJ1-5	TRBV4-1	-	CASSQDGSAGGQSNQPQHF	TGCGCCAGCAGCCAAGATGGCTCGGCAGGGGGCCAGAGCAATCAGCCCCAGCATTTT
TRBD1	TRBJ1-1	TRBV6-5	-	CASSYSRDSELAFF	TGTGCCAGCAGTTACTCAAGGGACAGCGAGCTAGCTTTCTTT
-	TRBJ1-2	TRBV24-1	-	CAKDRPWYGYTF	TGTGCCAAGGACAGACCTTGGTATGGCTACACCTTC
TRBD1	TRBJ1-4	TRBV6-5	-	CASSYTGGAGEKLFF	TGTGCCAGCAGTTACACAGGGGGCGCAGGGGAAAAACTGTTTTTT
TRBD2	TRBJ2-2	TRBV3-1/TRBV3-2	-	CASSQTSGMNTGELFF	TGTGCCAGCAGCCAGACTAGCGGGATGAACACCGGGGAGCTGTTTTTT
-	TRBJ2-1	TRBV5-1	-	CASSLGFDSYNEQFF	TGCGCCAGCAGCTTAGGATTCGACAGTTACAATGAGCAGTTCTTC
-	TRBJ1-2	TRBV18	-	CASSPSTVANYGYTF	TGTGCCAGCTCACCTTCGACAGTGGCTAACTATGGCTACACCTTC
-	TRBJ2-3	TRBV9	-	CASSVTVGSGADTQYF	TGTGCCAGCAGCGTTACCGTCGGTAGCGGTGCCGATACGCAGTATTTT
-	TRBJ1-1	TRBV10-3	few	CAISDSNVGADTEAFF	TGTGCCATCAGTGATTCTAACGTTGGGGCAGACACTGAAGCTTTCTTT
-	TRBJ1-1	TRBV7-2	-	CASSWVEAVMAEAFF	TGTGCCAGCAGCTGGGTGGAGGCAGTCATGGCTGAAGCTTTCTTT
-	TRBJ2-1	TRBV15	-	CATSPRWSSHEQFF	TGTGCCACCAGCCCCCGGTGGAGTAGCCATGAGCAGTTCTTC
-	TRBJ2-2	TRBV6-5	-	CASRRGSGELFF	TGTGCCAGTCGAAGGGGTTCCGGGGAGCTGTTTTTT
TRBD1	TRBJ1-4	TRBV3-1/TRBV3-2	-	CASSPWTGPPEKLFF	TGTGCCAGCAGCCCGTGGACAGGGCCGCCTGAAAAACTGTTTTTT
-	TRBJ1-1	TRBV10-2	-	CASSPVRGTEAFF	TGCGCCAGCAGCCCCGTACGAGGCACTGAAGCTTTCTTT
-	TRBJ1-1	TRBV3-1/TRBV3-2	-	CASSQDLRTRAFF	TGTGCCAGCAGCCAAGATCTACGGACAAGGGCTTTCTTT
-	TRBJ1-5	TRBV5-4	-	CAWGQGGQPQHF	TGTGCGTGGGGGCAGGGTGGTCAGCCCCAGCATTTT